These 11 T cell receptor beta chains were sequenced from one sample in a study of a mutant IDH1 vaccine in newly diagnosed glioma. Antigens for these TCRs are unknown. Using immunoSEQ multiplex PCR, the repertoire was profiled, and TCRdb retains in-frame clones only, with some absent. The sample has about 60,000 clones, about 88% seen once. Sample time point: week 5, during vaccination. Each dose of the vaccine consisted of 300 ug of mutant IDH1 20-mer peptide, with topical imiquimod. The sequencing used PBMCs, collected from a glioma patient whose treatment included an IDH1 peptide vaccine. These receptors all come from a woman aged 50 to 65 with glioma.

The V call is TRBV7-9, the J call TRBJ2-7, with a weak D call TRBD1 (5 bases). Germline values: CDR1 SEHNR, CDR2 FQNEAQ (reference sequence). CDR3 length: 12 residues. The V gene lost 5 bases and the J gene lost 2 bases, with 7 bases spanning the gap. The CDR3 here is CASSEDTYEQYF. The CDR3 DNA reads as TGTGCCAGCAGCGAGGACACCTACGAGCAGTACTTC.

The chain has TRBV7-2 and TRBJ1-2; D is unclear. The CDR3 covers 14 residues. CDR1 is SGHTA, CDR2 FQGNSA, per germline. V was clipped by 5 bases and J by 4 bases, with 14 bases between them. This chain's CDR3 is CASSARGIFYGYTF. The CDR3 region has the DNA TGTGCCAGCAGCGCCCGAGGAATTTTCTATGGCTACACCTTC.

The chain combines TRBV7-2 with TRBJ2-7; D gene unclear. This CDR3 has 13 amino acids. Trimming left V 1 base short and J 0 bases short, with 4 bases between. CDR1 is SGHTA and CDR2 is FQGNSA in the germline V gene. In DNA, the CDR3 is TGTGCCAGCAGCTTAGACAGCTCCTACGAGCAGTACTTC. Residues: CASSLDSSYEQYF.

The J gene is TRBJ2-7, the V gene TRBV13, with D possibly being TRBD1 (5 bases). Germline V CDR1 and CDR2: PRHDT, FYEKMQ (reference sequence). The CDR3 is 13 residues long. V shed 2 bases and J shed 2 bases, with 7 bases lying between them. The CDR3 sequence is CASSLLGAYEQYF. In nucleotides, the CDR3 is TGTGCCAGCAGCTTATTAGGGGCCTACGAGCAGTACTTC. The whole variable domain, filled in from reference TRBV13 and TRBJ2-7, reads AAGVIQSPRHLIKEKRETATLKCYPIPRHDTVYWYQQGPGQDPQFLISFYEKMQSDKGSIPDRFSAQQFSDYHSELNMSSLELGDSALYFCASSLLGAYEQYFGPGTRLTVT.

The chain links TRBV19 to TRBJ1-4, with D maybe TRBD1 (6 bases). The CDR3 extends over 14 amino acids. Trimming took off 8 bases at V and 1 base at J, with 11 bases between the two ends. The germline V gene has CDR1 LNHDA and CDR2 SQIVND (reference sequence). The CDR3 DNA is TGTGCCAGTCGAGAAGGGGGAACTAATGAAAAACTGTTTTTT. Translating gives CASREGGTNEKLFF.

This clone was found a few times. The chain is built from TRBV2 and TRBJ1-6; D gene unclear. The CDR3 totals 12 residues. In germline, CDR1 is SNHLY, CDR2 FYNNEI. The V end lost 6 bases, the J end lost 10 bases, and 10 bases lay between the germline ends. The CDR3 is CASRLVGSPLHF. Written as DNA, the CDR3 is TGTGCCAGCAGGCTGGTCGGCTCACCCCTCCACTTT.

A few counts support this clone. The junction differs from germline at one of its ends, possibly a read error. The chain recombines TRBV7-7 with TRBJ1-1, with 11 bases that match TRBD1. Germline values: CDR1 SSHAT, CDR2 FNYEAQ (reference sequence). The CDR3 length is 13 residues. The CDR3 nucleotides are TGTGCTAGCAGCCTGGGACAGGGGGCTGAAGCTTTCTTT. This gives the protein CASSLGQGAEAFF.

CDR3 in DNA: TGTGCCAGCAGCTTAGAGGGATATAGCAATCAGCCCCAGCATTTT. The encoded protein is CASSLEGYSNQPQHF. V usage is TRBV7-6 and J usage is TRBJ1-5; no reliable D call. The CDR3 loop spans 15 amino acids. Germline V gene lookup returns CDR1 SGHVS and CDR2 FNYEAQ. V was clipped by 1 base and J by 0 bases, with 7 bases between them.

The rearrangement uses TRBV7-2 and TRBJ2-5, with TRBD2 matching over 10 bases. With 3 bases clipped from V and 5 bases from J, the junction kept 0 bases outside the gene matches. Germline V gene lookup returns CDR1 SGHTA and CDR2 FQGNSA. This CDR3 contains 13 residues. The CDR3 nucleotides read TGTGCCAGCAGCTTGGGACTAGCGGAGACCCAGTACTTC. This gives the protein CASSLGLAETQYF.

The genes are TRBV6-5 and TRBJ1-2, with a tentative D call TRBD1 (5 bases). The CDR3 runs 15 residues. The V end was cut by 5 bases, the J end by 0 bases, with 13 bases between. Germline values: CDR1 MNHEY, CDR2 SVGAGI. CDR3 sequence: CASSKWDGANYGYTF. The CDR3 nucleotides read TGTGCCAGCAGTAAATGGGACGGCGCTAACTATGGCTACACCTTC.

The chain combines TRBV11-2 with TRBJ2-6; TRBD1 aligns across 8 bases. This CDR3 region has 16 residues. Per the germline V gene, CDR1 is SGHAT and CDR2 is FQNNGV. Unmatched junction bases numbered 3, after V lost 1 base and J lost 4 bases. CDR3 protein: CASSLAGGKGANVLTF. Here the CDR3 DNA reads TGTGCCAGCAGCTTAGCAGGGGGCAAGGGGGCCAACGTCCTGACTTTC.